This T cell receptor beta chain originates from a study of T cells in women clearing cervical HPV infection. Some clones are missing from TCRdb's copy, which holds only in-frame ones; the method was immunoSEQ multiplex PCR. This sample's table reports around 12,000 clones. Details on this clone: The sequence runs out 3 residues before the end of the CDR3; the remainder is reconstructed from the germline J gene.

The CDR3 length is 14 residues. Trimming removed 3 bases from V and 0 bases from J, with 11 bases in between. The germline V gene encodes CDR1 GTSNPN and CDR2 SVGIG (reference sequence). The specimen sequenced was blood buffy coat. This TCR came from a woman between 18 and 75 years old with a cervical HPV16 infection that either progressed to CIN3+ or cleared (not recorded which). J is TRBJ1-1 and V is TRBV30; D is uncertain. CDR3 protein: CAWSLSGVNTEAFF. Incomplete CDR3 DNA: TGTGCCTGGAGCCTAAGCGGAGTGAACACTGAA.